A selection of T cell receptor beta chains follows, all from one sample in a study of cytomegalovirus exposure and HLA in healthy donors. The assay was immunoSEQ multiplex PCR, and TCRdb's table has in-frame clones only and misses some. The sample shows tens of thousands of clones, about 71% of them seen only once. The sequencing sample was made of PBMCs. The receptors shown here come from a woman aged 40 to 49 in good health and CMV-seronegative. CDR3s include the opening cysteine and the closing phenylalanine or tryptophan. Rows may omit the clone size; those that give it use once, few, many or a size class.

V gene	clone size	J gene	CDR3 protein
TRBV6-4	NA	TRBJ2-2	CASSDGTGAGELFF
TRBV6-4	few	TRBJ2-1	CASSDAGQGINEQFF
TRBV6-1	NA	TRBJ2-7	CASSAQGAAYEQYF
TRBV9	NA	TRBJ2-1	CASSARLHRTSGASYNEQFF
TRBV2	NA	TRBJ1-1	CASSFMNTEAFF
TRBV4-1	NA	TRBJ1-5	CASSRQEGQPQHF
TRBV6-1	NA	TRBJ2-1	CASSWGRRTYNEQFF
TRBV5-1	NA	TRBJ2-5	CASSLLGTAARETQYF
TRBV7-9	NA	TRBJ2-1	CASSSPDRGWENEQFF
TRBV4-1	NA	TRBJ2-5	CASSLSRGETQYF
TRBV4-1	once	TRBJ2-7	CTSSQGQGYREQYF
TRBV30	NA	TRBJ1-4	CAWMGEKLFF
TRBV2	NA	TRBJ1-1	CASSEMRSNTEAFF
TRBV28	NA	TRBJ1-1	CASSLDRDTEAFF
TRBV7-9	NA	TRBJ1-2	CASSASGLSGGYTF
TRBV29-1	NA	TRBJ1-5	CSVAGKGENQPQHF
TRBV19	NA	TRBJ2-7	CASTSLRGGRPGEQYF
TRBV9	few	TRBJ1-2	CASSLNPLVVSLQNYGYTF
TRBV11-1	NA	TRBJ2-7	CASSRTGVHEQYF
TRBV2	NA	TRBJ1-1	CASSVRGKDTEAFF
TRBV15	NA	TRBJ1-2	CATSREEARGRGGYTF
TRBV18	NA	TRBJ1-1	CASSPLSLIVDRGNTEAFF
TRBV7-7	NA	TRBJ1-5	CASSLDRGRNQPQHF
TRBV10-3	NA	TRBJ1-5	CATGDRGFQPQHF
TRBV28	NA	TRBJ1-5	CASSLGAGFGGQPQHF
TRBV5-1	few	TRBJ1-1	CASSPGGAYEAFF
TRBV11-2	NA	TRBJ1-1	CASSLFGLTAMNTEAFF
TRBV28	NA	TRBJ1-1	CASKLFRGMNTEAFF
TRBV2	NA	TRBJ2-5	CASSEASGRAGEQYF
TRBV5-1	few	TRBJ2-2	CASSLGLREVHGELFF
TRBV6-4	NA	TRBJ1-1	CASKREGDTEAFF
TRBV7-8	once	TRBJ1-3	CASSLVARGGNTIYF
TRBV18	NA	TRBJ2-2	CASSPQTSGFTGELFF
TRBV18	NA	TRBJ1-1	CASSPRAAGDTEAFF
TRBV7-9	NA	TRBJ1-4	CASSSLARGAGKLFF
TRBV10-1	NA	TRBJ1-5	CASILSRQDSFPNQPQHF
TRBV4-2	NA	TRBJ1-3	CASSQELHSGNTIYF
TRBV10-3	NA	TRBJ2-7	CAIQREGSTYEQYF